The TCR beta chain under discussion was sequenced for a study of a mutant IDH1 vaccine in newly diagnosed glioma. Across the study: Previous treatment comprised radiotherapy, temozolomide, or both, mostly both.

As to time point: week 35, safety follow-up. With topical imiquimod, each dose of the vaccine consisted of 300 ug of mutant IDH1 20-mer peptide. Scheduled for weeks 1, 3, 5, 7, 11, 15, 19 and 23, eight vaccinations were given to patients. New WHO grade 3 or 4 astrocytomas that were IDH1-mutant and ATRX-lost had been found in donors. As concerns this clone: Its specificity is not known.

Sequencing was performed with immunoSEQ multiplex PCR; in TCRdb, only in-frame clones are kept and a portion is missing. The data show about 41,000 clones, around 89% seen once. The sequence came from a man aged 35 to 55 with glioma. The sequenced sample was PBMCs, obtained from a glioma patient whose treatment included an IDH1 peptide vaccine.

CDR3: CASSRTGSREQYV. The CDR3 nucleotides read TGTGCCAGCAGCCGAACAGGGTCGCGGGAGCAGTACGTC. The chain joins TRBV6-5 to TRBJ2-7, with D perhaps TRBD1 (6 bases). With 6 bases removed from V and 7 bases from J, the gap between germline ends came to 16 bases. Germline V gene lookup returns CDR1 MNHEY and CDR2 SVGAGI. The CDR3 totals 13 residues.